Listed here are 17 T cell receptor beta chains from one sample, sequenced in a study of tumor-infiltrating lymphocytes in primary liver carcinoma. Production of TCR beta cDNA used roughly 500 ng total RNA together with a constant-region primer. The TCR beta library was amplified through three nested multiplex PCR rounds in a modified ARM-PCR procedure. Forward primers for TRBV1-TRBV30 and a C-beta reverse primer served the first two PCR rounds, at around 9 cycles each. TCRdb re-derived calls from the multiplex PCR reads in MiXCR, one entry per CDR3 protein. This repertoire shows approximately 330,000 distinct CDR3 sequences, about two thirds found once; its top ten account for under 8%. Researchers drew blood RNA from unsorted whole blood and extracted germline DNA as well. What was sequenced was peripheral blood. The receptors were gathered from a man in his forties with primary liver carcinoma and hepatitis B virus infection.

With regard to this clonotype: It may be a read error: a sequence one base away is much more abundant. V gene TRBV12-3 or TRBV12-4 combines with J gene TRBJ2-7; 8 nucleotides agree with TRBD2. The CDR3 is 14 residues long. CDR3 residues: CASSSTGTRYGQYF. The DNA for the CDR3 is TGTGCCAGCAGCTCCACCGGGACTAGATACGGGCAGTACTTC.

The chain joins TRBV10-2 to TRBJ1-4; no reliable D call. Germline V gene sequence: CDR1 WSHSY, CDR2 SAAADI. The V end was cut by 6 bases, the J end by 7 bases, with 27 bases between. This CDR3 has 18 residues. The chain's CDR3 is CASSDRWTALPPVEKLFF. The CDR3 DNA reads as TGCGCCAGCAGCGACCGCTGGACGGCTCTCCCCCCCGTTGAAAAACTGTTTTTT.

On this clonotype: Germline is not matched at one junction end, which may reflect a read error. This chain links TRBV2 with TRBJ2-1; D is unclear. The CDR3 is 13 amino acids. CDR1 and CDR2 from the germline V gene are SNHLY and FYNNEI. The CDR3 nucleotides are TGTGCCAGCAGCACCGAACGTTACAATGAGCAGTTATTC. This encodes CASSTERYNEQLF.

This clonotype counts as medium-sized. This chain connects TRBV5-6 to TRBJ2-1; D is ambiguous. This CDR3 has 13 amino acids. The V end lost 2 bases, the J end lost 7 bases, and 10 bases lay between the germline ends. Germline V lookup: CDR1 SGHDT, CDR2 YYEEEE. CDR3 loop: CASSLGRVNEQFF. The CDR3 DNA sequence: TGTGCCAGCAGCTTAGGTCGGGTTAATGAGCAGTTCTTC.

A remark on this clonotype: The conserved phenylalanine or tryptophan normally closing the CDR3 is absent here, so this likely arose from a read error. The rearrangement joins TRBV29-1 to TRBJ2-7, with 7 bases fitting TRBD1. This CDR3 contains 17 residues. Germline V CDR1 and CDR2: SQVTM, ANQGSEA. With V trimmed by 4 bases and J by 2 bases, 17 bases remained unmatched. The CDR3 here is CSVVSTRDRAPPYEQYS. CDR3 DNA: TGCAGCGTTGTTTCGACCCGCGACAGGGCCCCCCCCTACGAGCAGTACTCC.

A word on this clonotype: An end of the junction does not agree with germline; a read error may underlie this. This rearrangement joins TRBV24-1 to TRBJ2-5; no clear D gene. CDR1 and CDR2 (germline): KGHDR, SFDVKD. This CDR3 region has 15 residues. The CDR3 DNA reads TGTGCTACCAGTCTCGGCCTCCACCACCAAGAGACCCAGTACTTC. Translating it yields CATSLGLHHQETQYF.

For this clonotype: This could be a read error, since a much larger clone is one nucleotide away. This sequence joins TRBV10-3 and TRBJ2-5; the D is unclear. Germline CDR1 and CDR2: ENHRY and SYGVKD. CDR3 length equals 13 residues. The CDR3 coding sequence is TGTGGCATCGAAGACTCTGGTCAAGAGACCCAGTACTTC. Translation: CGIEDSGQETQYF.

This clonotype was seen repeatedly, ten times or more. The chain employs TRBV4-2 and TRBJ1-5, with D perhaps matching TRBD1 (6 bases). The CDR3 covers 15 residues. V was cut by 1 base and J by 3 bases, with 10 bases left in between. CDR1 LGHNA and CDR2 YNFKEQ come from the germline V gene. In DNA, the CDR3 is TGTGCCAGCAGCCAAGGGACAGCCGACAATCAGCCCCAGCATTTT. Amino acids: CASSQGTADNQPQHF.

In regard to this clonotype: This may come from a read error, since a much larger clone is one base off. The rearrangement uses TRBV25-1 and TRBJ1-2, with D possibly matching TRBD1 (6 bases). Germline values: CDR1 MGHDK, CDR2 SYGVNS. V was pared by 2 bases and J by 10 bases, with 14 bases between. CDR3 length: 13 residues. CDR3 in amino acids: CASSETGIRVYTF. The CDR3 DNA is TGTGCCAGCAGTGAAACAGGGATCCGGGTCTACACCTTC.

A few counts support this clonotype. Given a much more abundant clone one base away, this may be a read error. The genes are TRBV4-3 and TRBJ1-6; D gene unclear. V was shortened by 1 base and J by 7 bases, with 11 bases between the two germline ends. The CDR3 is 15 amino acids. CDR1 and CDR2 (germline): LGHNA, YSLEER. The CDR3 sequence: CASSQVGEGNSPLHF. CDR3 nucleotide sequence: TGCGCCAGCAGCCAAGTCGGAGAGGGAAATTCACCCCTCCACTTT.

This clonotype occurred a few times. The gene calls are TRBV6-5 and TRBJ2-7; the match to TRBD2 covers 7 bases. CDR3 size: 14 residues. Per germline, CDR1 MNHEY and CDR2 SVGAGI. The junction had 9 bases not matched to a gene; V was cut back by 6 bases and J by 4 bases. The CDR3 region is CASRPPGLSYEQYF. The CDR3 coding sequence is TGTGCCAGCAGGCCCCCGGGACTAAGTTACGAGCAGTACTTC.

Comments on this clonotype: Possible read error: a much larger clone is one base away. This chain links TRBV6-6 with TRBJ2-7; D might be TRBD1 (6 bases). In germline, CDR1 is MNHNY, CDR2 SVGAGI (reference sequence). The CDR3 extends over 14 amino acids. CDR3 residues: CSSRSDRSSYEQYF. As DNA, the CDR3 is TGTTCCAGCAGATCGGACAGAAGCTCCTACGAGCAGTACTTC.

Worth noting for this clonotype: Likely a read error: the CDR3 ends without its conserved phenylalanine or tryptophan. This sequence joins TRBV12-3 or TRBV12-4 and TRBJ2-1; no clear D gene. V dropped 5 bases and J dropped 10 bases, with 12 bases sitting between them. The CDR3 has 12 residues. The CDR3 here is CASSLVGWEQFL. The CDR3 nucleotides read TGTGCCAGCAGTCTGGTCGGCTGGGAGCAGTTCTTA.

The V and J genes are TRBV13 and TRBJ2-2, with a weak D call TRBD1 (6 bases). This CDR3 is 16 amino acids long. Germline CDR1 and CDR2: PRHDT and FYEKMQ (reference sequence). Trimming left V 4 bases short and J 0 bases short, with 12 bases between. CDR3 sequence (DNA): TGTGCCAGCAGCTCGATACAGGGATCGAACACCGGGGAGCTGTTTTTT. Translated, it gives CASSSIQGSNTGELFF.

On this clonotype itself: A read error may produce the germline difference seen at one junction end. The chain is built from TRBV12-3 or TRBV12-4 and TRBJ2-1; TRBD2 matches 9 bases. This CDR3 has 18 residues. The CDR3 sequence: CTSSFPSLAGGEGNEEFF. Here the CDR3 DNA reads TGTACCAGCAGTTTCCCCAGTCTCGCGGGAGGGGAGGGCAATGAGGAGTTCTTC.

The J gene is TRBJ2-1, the V gene TRBV11-3; perhaps TRBD1 as D (6 bases). V shed 0 bases and J shed 5 bases, with 17 bases lying between them. Germline lookup yields CDR1 SGHNT and CDR2 YENEEA. This CDR3 spans 17 amino acids. CDR3 coding DNA: TGTGCCAGCAGCTTAGATAGTACAGGGACGGGCCACAATGAGCAGTTCTTC. Encoded protein: CASSLDSTGTGHNEQFF.

With respect to this clonotype: A junction boundary mismatches the germline segment, possibly from a read error. V and J are TRBV10-3 and TRBJ2-3; 7 nucleotides match TRBD2. The CDR3 runs to 15 residues. CDR1 and CDR2 from the germline V gene are ENHRY and SYGVKD. CDR3 nucleotides: TGTGCCATCAGTGAGTTCGGCGGGAGTACAGATACGCAGTATTTC. This codes for CAISEFGGSTDTQYF.